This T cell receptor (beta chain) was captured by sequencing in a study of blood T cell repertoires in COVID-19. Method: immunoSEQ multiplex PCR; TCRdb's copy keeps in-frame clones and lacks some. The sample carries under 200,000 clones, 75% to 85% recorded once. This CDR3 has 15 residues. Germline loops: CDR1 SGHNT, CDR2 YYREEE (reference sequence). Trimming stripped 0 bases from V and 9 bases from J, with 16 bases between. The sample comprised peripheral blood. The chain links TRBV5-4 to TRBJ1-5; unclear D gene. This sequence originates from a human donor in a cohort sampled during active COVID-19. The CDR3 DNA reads TGTGCCAGCAGCTTGGACGGGTCGCGAAGTGGGCCCCAGCATTTT. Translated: CASSLDGSRSGPQHF.